These 16 T cell receptor beta chains came from one sample sequenced in a study of blood T cell repertoires in COVID-19 (dated by TCRdb to the early 2020s). To prepare the library, the immunoSEQ multiplex PCR assay was applied. This is the immuneACCESS table as TCRdb keeps it, with only in-frame sequences that have V and J called. A part of the clones is gone; compared with another copy, unresolved V genes explain less than half, and the rest is unexplained. The sample records 120,000 or so clones, approximately 80% of which are singletons. The ten largest clones add up to just under 25% of the sample. Sequenced: peripheral blood. These receptors came from a human donor in a cohort sampled during active COVID-19.

This sequence joins TRBV19 and TRBJ2-1, with D unresolved. CDR3 size: 11 residues. Germline assignment: CDR1 LNHDA and CDR2 SQIVND (reference sequence). Deletions cut 3 bases from V and 8 bases from J, with 5 bases between. The CDR3 DNA is TGTGCCAGTAGTATGCGTCATGAGCAGTTCTTC. Residues: CASSMRHEQFF. Variable domain in full (rest from reference TRBV19 and TRBJ2-1): DGGITQSPKYLFRKEGQNVTLSCEQNLNHDAMYWYRQDPGQGLRLIYYSQIVNDFQKGDIAEGYSVSREKKESFPLTVTSAQKNPTAFYLCASSMRHEQFFGPGTRLTVL.

Written as DNA, the CDR3 is TGTGCCAGCAGCTTAAGCAGGTTAAACACTGAAGCTTTCTTT. Its protein product is CASSLSRLNTEAFF. The chain carries TRBV11-2 and TRBJ1-1, with no clear D. CDR3 size: 14 residues. The germline V gene encodes CDR1 SGHAT and CDR2 FQNNGV. V dropped 2 bases and J dropped 2 bases, with 9 bases sitting between them.

The CDR3 loop is CASSLASGMNTEAFF. CDR3 bases: TGCGCCAGCAGCTTGGCTTCAGGGATGAACACTGAAGCTTTCTTT. This chain joins TRBV5-1 and TRBJ1-1; possibly TRBD1 for D (5 bases). The CDR3 has 15 residues. The V gene lost 0 bases and the J gene lost 0 bases, with 9 bases spanning the gap. In germline, CDR1 is SGHRS, CDR2 YFSETQ.

In regard to this clone: The identical CDR3 is also encoded by other nucleotide sequences in the sample. V usage is TRBV24-1 and J usage is TRBJ2-5; 8 positions match TRBD2. Germline V CDR1 and CDR2: KGHDR, SFDVKD. The trim removed 0 bases at V and 5 bases at J, leaving 4 bases unmatched. CDR3 length: 15 amino acids. CDR3 in DNA: TGTGCCACCAGTGATTTGACGGGGGGGCTTGAGACCCAGTACTTC. Its protein product is CATSDLTGGLETQYF.

The J gene is TRBJ1-4, the V gene TRBV4-2; D gene ambiguous. Trimming pared 2 bases from V and 7 bases from J, leaving 20 bases between. This CDR3 spans 17 amino acids. Germline CDR1 reads LGHNA; CDR2 reads YNFKEQ. This CDR3 is CASSQSDVDFGSEKLFF. In nucleotides, the CDR3 is TGTGCCAGCAGCCAAAGTGATGTGGACTTCGGTAGTGAAAAACTGTTTTTT.

The chain uses TRBV7-8 and TRBJ1-4; D remains ambiguous. The V and J ends lost 2 bases and 7 bases respectively, with 17 bases between them. CDR1 and CDR2 from the germline V gene are SGHVS and FQNEAQ. The CDR3 loop spans 16 amino acids. Here the CDR3 reads CASSLNIPMSSEKLFF. CDR3 DNA sequence: TGTGCCAGCAGCTTAAATATACCCATGAGTTCTGAAAAACTGTTTTTT.

This chain links TRBV21-1 with TRBJ2-6; the table's D call, TRBD1, was not checked against the DNA. TRBV21-1 is a recognized pseudogene. There are 19 residues in the CDR3. This CDR3 reads CASSKDVGRVRSGANVLTF. As DNA, the CDR3 is TGTGCCAGCAGCAAAGACGTTGGCAGGGTAAGGTCTGGGGCCAACGTCCTGACTTTC.

V usage is TRBV5-1 and J usage is TRBJ2-7, with 11 bases identical to TRBD2. Germline CDR1 is SGHRS and CDR2 is YFSETQ. Unmatched junction bases numbered 9, after V lost 4 bases and J lost 6 bases. This CDR3 has 15 amino acids. The CDR3 sequence: CASSVEPGLAAEQYF. The DNA for the CDR3 is TGCGCCAGCAGCGTGGAACCGGGACTAGCGGCCGAGCAGTACTTC.

The chain has TRBV19 and TRBJ2-2, with 8 nucleotides matching TRBD2. The V and J ends lost 7 bases and 3 bases, in that order; junction bases with no gene match: 7. The CDR3 has 15 amino acids. Germline V CDR1 and CDR2: LNHDA, SQIVND (reference sequence). CDR3 sequence: CASTTRGGYTGELFF. DNA of the CDR3: TGTGCCAGTACCACCCGCGGGGGGTACACCGGGGAGCTGTTTTTT.

The chain recombines TRBV10-3 with TRBJ2-7, with D perhaps TRBD2 (5 bases). Germline CDR1 ENHRY, CDR2 SYGVKD. The germline V and J ends were trimmed by 0 bases and 5 bases, with 11 bases remaining between them. This CDR3 has 14 amino acids. Here the CDR3 DNA reads TGTGCCATCAGTGAGTCGGTGAGGGCGGACGAGCAGTACTTC. Protein product: CAISESVRADEQYF.

The chain has TRBV2 and TRBJ1-6, with TRBD1 identical over 7 bases. Unmatched junction bases numbered 7, after V lost 5 bases and J lost 6 bases. Germline CDR1 SNHLY, CDR2 FYNNEI. The CDR3 covers 15 residues. CDR3 nucleotide sequence: TGTGCCAGCAGTCCCGGGACAGATCGTAATTCACCCCTCCACTTT. Its translation: CASSPGTDRNSPLHF.

This sequence joins TRBV3-1 (or the pseudogene TRBV3-2) and TRBJ2-5; 10 nucleotides line up with TRBD1. This CDR3 has 13 amino acids. V trimming: 6 bases; J trimming: 5 bases; junction bases outside the gene matches: 3. Germline assignment: CDR1 LGHDT and CDR2 YNNKEL (reference sequence). The CDR3 loop is CASRDRGRETQYF. The CDR3 nucleotides are TGTGCCAGCAGGGACAGGGGGAGGGAGACCCAGTACTTC.

The CDR3 loop reads CASSMEREGVNTDTQYF. The CDR3 nucleotides are TGTGCCAGTAGTATGGAGCGGGAGGGAGTAAACACAGATACGCAGTATTTT. This chain connects TRBV19 to TRBJ2-3; TRBD2 matches 10 bases. The V segment lost 3 bases and the J segment 2 bases; nucleotides outside the gene matches: 8. Germline assignment: CDR1 LNHDA and CDR2 SQIVND (reference sequence). The CDR3 is made up of 17 amino acids.

The V gene is TRBV2, the J gene TRBJ1-1; D possibly corresponds to TRBD1 (6 bases). Per the germline V gene, CDR1 is SNHLY and CDR2 is FYNNEI. Trimming took 0 bases from V and 10 from J, leaving 15 bases between them. This CDR3 contains 14 residues. The DNA of the CDR3 is TGTGCCAGCAGTGAAGCGGTGTGGGAGGGGGGAGCTTTCTTT. Residues: CASSEAVWEGGAFF.

This sequence joins TRBV18 and TRBJ2-5; 7 bases fit TRBD2. The CDR3 consists of 15 residues. Germline V gene data show CDR1 as KGHSH and CDR2 as LQKENI. Trimming removed 5 bases from V and 5 bases from J; junction bases left unmatched: 11. CDR3 loop: CASSTNPGLRETQYF. The CDR3 DNA is TGTGCCAGCTCAACCAACCCGGGACTACGGGAGACCCAGTACTTC.

This chain joins TRBV18 and TRBJ1-2, with a possible D match to TRBD1 (6 bases). Between the trimmed V and J ends, which lost 3 bases and 5 bases, there was a span of 10 bases. This CDR3 comprises 13 residues. The V gene's germline CDR1 is KGHSH and CDR2 LQKENI. CDR3 DNA sequence: TGTGCCAGCTCACCGGACAGTCGGTATGGCTACACCTTC. Its protein product is CASSPDSRYGYTF.